Below, one T cell receptor beta chain is given with its context. The antigen remains unidentified. The entry originates in a study of cytotoxic CD8 clonotypes in ibrutinib-treated CLL. General study results and limits: Contraction or stability on treatment characterized the public clonotypes, which were uncommon.

After removal of 9 bases from V and 1 base from J, the junction contained 13 bases not matched to a gene. Germline CDR1 is MGHRA and CDR2 is YSYEKL. The length of the CDR3 is 17 residues. This table comes from immunoSEQ multiplex PCR, and its TCRdb copy is limited to in-frame clones, with some not included. The sample includes fewer than 300,000 clones, roughly 76% of them seen just once. The V gene is TRBV4-1, the J gene TRBJ1-2; 11 bases align to TRBD1. The material sequenced was PBMCs, taken at disease progression, from a patient treated with ibrutinib. The sequence was obtained from a human donor with chronic lymphocytic leukemia. Written as DNA, the CDR3 is TGCGCCAGTAAACCCGGGACAGGGGGAATATTTAACTATGGCTACACCTTC. This sequence encodes CASKPGTGGIFNYGYTF.